Listed below are T cell receptor beta chains from one sample, sequenced in a study of T cell clonotyping in hematopoietic cell transplantation. This table comes from immunoSEQ multiplex PCR, and its TCRdb copy is limited to in-frame clones, with some not included. The table lists tens of thousands of clones, over 85% of them singletons, with about 1.6% in the top ten. This material consisted of peripheral blood mononuclear cells, taken before stem cell transplant. These receptors were collected from a man aged 35-49 years with chronic myeloid leukemia. Some clones in this sample may be carry-over from other donors' samples. CDR3s include the opening cysteine and the closing phenylalanine or tryptophan. The D gene is left open where the match is weak. Part of the rows lack a size; the others show once, few, many or a class for expanded clones.

J gene	clone size	D gene	V gene	CDR3 protein	CDR3 DNA
TRBJ1-2	NA	TRBD1	TRBV28	CASSSGQGVFGYTF	TGTGCCAGCAGTTCAGGACAGGGGGTTTTTGGCTACACCTTC
TRBJ1-6	NA	NA	TRBV30	CAWARGESSNSPLHF	TGTGCCTGGGCCCGGGGGGAATCCTCTAATTCACCCCTCCACTTT
TRBJ1-1	NA	TRBD1	TRBV6-5	CASRPDRVDTEAFF	TGTGCCAGCAGGCCGGACAGGGTGGACACTGAAGCTTTCTTT
TRBJ2-7	NA	TRBD1	TRBV29-1	CSVEDYRGFENEQYF	TGCAGCGTTGAAGATTACAGGGGATTTGAGAACGAGCAGTACTTC
TRBJ2-5	NA	TRBD2	TRBV10-3	CAISEPRPGILAAQETQYF	TGTGCCATCAGTGAGCCCCGCCCCGGTATACTAGCGGCCCAAGAGACCCAGTACTTC
TRBJ2-5	NA	TRBD2	TRBV10-3	CAISDGRGGQETQYF	TGTGCCATCAGTGATGGTCGGGGGGGACAAGAGACCCAGTACTTC
TRBJ2-5	NA	NA	TRBV5-1	CASSLGQPEETQYF	TGCGCCAGCAGCTTGGGACAGCCAGAAGAGACCCAGTACTTC
TRBJ1-6	NA	NA	TRBV6-1	CASSWDRNNSPLHF	TGTGCCAGCAGTTGGGACCGGAATAATTCACCCCTCCACTTT
TRBJ2-3	once	NA	TRBV6-5	CASSYKATQYF	TGTGCCAGCAGTTACAAGGCTACGCAGTATTTT
TRBJ2-1	NA	TRBD2	TRBV7-3	CASSFPGTSGGAIYNEQFF	TGTGCCAGCAGCTTCCCCGGGACTAGCGGGGGGGCCATCTACAATGAGCAGTTCTTC
TRBJ2-7	NA	NA	TRBV2	CASTPNRGNEQYF	TGTGCCAGCACCCCGAATCGGGGCAACGAGCAGTACTTC
TRBJ2-3	NA	TRBD2	TRBV11-2	CASSVIAGSGTDTQYF	TGTGCCAGCAGCGTAATAGCGGGGTCGGGGACAGATACGCAGTATTTT
TRBJ1-4	NA	NA	TRBV28	CASSHSILQGSGEKLFF	TGTGCCAGCAGTCACTCGATTTTGCAGGGGAGTGGAGAAAAACTGTTTTTT
TRBJ1-5	once	NA	TRBV29-1	CSAEGGPGQPQHF	TGCAGCGCTGAGGGGGGACCGGGACAGCCCCAGCATTTT
TRBJ2-5	NA	TRBD1	TRBV5-6	CASSLETGLGETQYF	TGTGCCAGCAGCCTCGAGACAGGGCTGGGAGAGACCCAGTACTTC
TRBJ2-7	once	NA	TRBV28	CASRYSLNYEQYF	TGTGCCAGCAGGTACTCCCTTAACTACGAGCAGTACTTC
TRBJ1-1	NA	NA	TRBV30	CAWVLIRWGNTEAFF	TGTGCCTGGGTTCTCATAAGATGGGGGAACACTGAAGCTTTCTTT
TRBJ2-3	once	NA	TRBV5-5	CASSLDFTDTQYF	TGTGCCAGCAGCTTAGACTTCACAGATACGCAGTATTTT
TRBJ1-1	NA	NA	TRBV11-1	CASSLLLQDTEAFF	TGTGCCAGCAGCTTATTGTTGCAAGACACTGAAGCTTTCTTT
TRBJ1-6	NA	NA	TRBV6-5	CATHYEWNSPLHF	TGTGCCACCCATTACGAGTGGAATTCACCCCTCCACTTT
TRBJ2-7	NA	NA	TRBV28	CASSLTQTYEQYF	TGTGCCAGCAGTTTGACCCAAACCTACGAGCAGTACTTC
TRBJ2-7	NA	NA	TRBV7-6	CASSLAAGTSSEEQYF	TGTGCCAGCAGCTTAGCGGCCGGGACTTCCTCAGAGGAGCAGTACTTC
TRBJ2-3	NA	NA	TRBV19	CASSMRTVAGDTQYF	TGTGCCAGTAGTATGAGGACGGTTGCAGGGGATACGCAGTATTTT
TRBJ1-1	NA	NA	TRBV2	CASSRPLRRTEAFF	TGTGCCAGCAGTAGACCCCTCCGAAGGACTGAAGCTTTCTTT
TRBJ2-7	NA	TRBD1	TRBV6-5	CASSYGTGFREQYF	TGTGCCAGCAGTTACGGGACAGGGTTCCGCGAGCAGTACTTC
TRBJ2-2	once	NA	TRBV18	CASSPRDANTGELFF	TGTGCCAGCTCACCACGGGACGCGAACACCGGGGAGCTGTTTTTT
TRBJ1-2	NA	NA	TRBV29-1	CSAGDQGPLNYGYTF	TGCAGCGCCGGAGACCAGGGTCCACTCAACTATGGCTACACCTTC
TRBJ1-4	NA	NA	TRBV28	CASSLGRSNEKLFF	TGTGCCAGCAGTTTGGGACGGTCTAATGAAAAACTGTTTTTT
TRBJ2-3	NA	TRBD2	TRBV4-3	CASSRTSGADTQYF	TGCGCCAGCAGCCGGACTAGCGGGGCAGATACGCAGTATTTT
TRBJ1-2	NA	NA	TRBV30	CAWSLGEVPYGYTF	TGTGCCTGGAGTTTAGGGGAGGTTCCCTATGGCTACACCTTC
TRBJ2-3	NA	NA	TRBV5-1	CASSLVSLTDTQYF	TGCGCCAGCAGCTTGGTCAGCCTCACAGATACGCAGTATTTT
TRBJ2-3	NA	NA	TRBV11-1	CASSLAGLEQYF	TGTGCCAGCAGCTTAGCAGGGCTGGAGCAGTATTTT
TRBJ1-2	NA	TRBD1	TRBV7-2	CASSGRQGGGYTF	TGTGCCAGCAGCGGTCGACAGGGCGGCGGCTACACCTTC
TRBJ1-5	NA	NA	TRBV7-2	CASSRTASSNQPQHF	TGTGCCAGCAGCCGGACGGCTTCTAGCAATCAGCCCCAGCATTTT
TRBJ1-2	once	NA	TRBV27	CASREGQPSSYGYTF	TGTGCCAGCAGGGAGGGCCAGCCCTCGAGCTATGGCTACACCTTC
TRBJ2-7	NA	NA	TRBV7-6	CASSLGPPEEQYF	TGTGCCAGCAGTCTCGGACCTCCCGAAGAGCAGTACTTC
TRBJ1-5	NA	NA	TRBV9	CASSVGSGNQPQHF	TGTGCCAGCAGCGTAGGGAGCGGCAATCAGCCCCAGCATTTT
TRBJ2-2	NA	NA	TRBV28	CASSPLEHHTGELFF	TGTGCCAGCAGCCCCTTAGAGCATCACACCGGGGAGCTGTTTTTT
TRBJ2-7	NA	NA	TRBV6-4	CASSGNFFF	TGTGCCAGTTCCGGGAATTTCTTCTTC
TRBJ2-1	NA	NA	TRBV5-1	CASSLGAGQAYNEQFF	TGCGCCAGCAGCTTGGGAGCGGGACAGGCCTACAATGAGCAGTTCTTC
TRBJ1-5	NA	NA	TRBV19	CASSSGDSSNQPQHF	TGTGCCAGTAGTTCCGGTGATAGCAGCAATCAGCCCCAGCATTTT
TRBJ2-7	NA	NA	TRBV6-1	CASGLDRSSYEQYF	TGTGCCAGCGGACTTGACCGTTCCTCCTACGAGCAGTACTTC
TRBJ1-3	NA	NA	TRBV4-3	CASSQDPGDTIYF	TGCGCCAGCAGCCAAGATCCGGGAGACACCATATATTTT
TRBJ1-1	NA	NA	TRBV6-5	CASSQGRANTEAFF	TGTGCCAGCAGTCAGGGGCGGGCGAACACTGAAGCTTTCTTT
TRBJ2-7	NA	TRBD1	TRBV6-5	CASSSRPTGYEQYF	TGTGCCAGCAGTTCCCGCCCGACAGGGTACGAGCAGTACTTC
TRBJ2-2	NA	NA	TRBV29-1	CSVFGGANTGELFF	TGCAGCGTCTTCGGGGGCGCGAACACCGGGGAGCTGTTTTTT
TRBJ2-1	NA	TRBD2	TRBV10-1	CATFGLAPHYSYNEQFF	TGCGCCACCTTCGGACTAGCACCTCATTACTCCTACAATGAGCAGTTCTTC
TRBJ2-5	NA	NA	TRBV18	CASSPERIQETQYF	TGTGCCAGCTCACCGGAACGGATCCAAGAGACCCAGTACTTC
TRBJ1-6	NA	NA	TRBV5-1	CASSLDRQPDYNSPLHF	TGCGCCAGCAGCTTGGACAGGCAGCCAGATTATAATTCACCCCTCCACTTT
TRBJ2-7	once	TRBD1	TRBV5-6	CASSSGRGRYEQYF	TGTGCCAGCAGCTCTGGCAGGGGGCGATACGAGCAGTACTTC
TRBJ2-1	NA	NA	TRBV19	CASSATIEQFF	TGTGCCAGTAGTGCCACAATTGAGCAGTTCTTC
TRBJ1-1	NA	NA	TRBV5-1	CASSMKGDGAFF	TGCGCCAGCAGCATGAAGGGAGATGGAGCTTTCTTT
TRBJ1-5	NA	NA	TRBV2	CASSGRAGYQPQHF	TGTGCCAGCAGTGGAAGGGCGGGCTATCAGCCCCAGCATTTT
TRBJ1-5	NA	NA	TRBV30	CAWSVQKGGGQPQHF	TGTGCCTGGAGTGTACAGAAAGGGGGGGGTCAGCCCCAGCATTTT